A single sample is the source of the 5 T cell receptor beta chains below, sequenced in a study of metastatic and nonmetastatic thyroid tumors. All patients were untreated before thyroid surgery. TCRdb re-analyzed the PCR reads using MiXCR. The data show around 23,000 clones, 20% to 25% seen once. Sequencing used tumor tissue. Every receptor here comes from a female donor with papillary thyroid cancer or a benign thyroid nodule (not recorded which). Some clones in this sample may be carry-over from other donors' samples.

This clone qualifies as medium-sized. The CDR3 bases are TGCGCCAGCAGCCAGAACCCGAGCAATCAGCCCCAGCATTTT. This codes for CASSQNPSNQPQHF. The chain couples TRBV4-3 to TRBJ1-5, with no clear D. The CDR3 runs to 14 residues. Looked up from germline, CDR1 is LGHNA and CDR2 is YSLEER. V was clipped by 3 bases and J by 1 base, with 7 bases between them.

The rearrangement uses TRBV11-2 and TRBJ2-1; the match to TRBD2 covers 11 bases. This CDR3 is 16 amino acids long. J was trimmed by 7 bases and V by 1 base; bases with no gene match: 6. CDR1 is SGHAT and CDR2 is FQNNGV in the germline V gene. Here the CDR3 DNA reads TGTGCCAGCAGCTTAGGAGGTAGCGGGAGGGGAAATGAGCAGTTCTTC. Amino acid sequence: CASSLGGSGRGNEQFF.

The chain uses TRBV27 and TRBJ2-7, with no clear D. This CDR3 region has 14 residues. Germline-derived CDR1 and CDR2 are MNHEY and SMNVEV (reference sequence). CDR3 DNA sequence: TGTTTCAGCATTTCCGGCCAGGCCTCCTACGAGCAGTACTTC. Its protein is CFSISGQASYEQYF.

As to this clone: A read error may be the cause here, since a much bigger clone is one base away. The chain employs TRBV6-9 and TRBJ2-5; the D gene is possibly TRBD1 (6 bases). Germline CDR1 and CDR2: MNHGY and SVAAGI. The V end lost 8 bases, the J end lost 2 bases, and 15 bases lay between the germline ends. This CDR3 spans 14 amino acids. The CDR3, as DNA: TGTGCCAGCCTTCATAGGACAGCGCAAGAGACCCAGTACTTC. This encodes CASLHRTAQETQYF.

The chain recombines TRBV5-1 with TRBJ1-3; D may be TRBD1 (6 bases). Trimming left V 0 bases short and J 4 bases short, with 14 bases between. There are 16 residues in the CDR3. CDR1 and CDR2 (germline): SGHRS, YFSETQ. Here the CDR3 DNA reads TGCGCCAGCAGCTTGGGCGGTCCTGGGACAGGAAACACCATATATTTT. Amino acid sequence: CASSLGGPGTGNTIYF.